Each of the 23 T cell receptor beta chains below was sequenced from the same sample in a study of T-cell reconstitution after alpha-beta-depleted transplantation in children (TCRdb year 2016). The library came from PCR. These reads were obtained on an Illumina HiSeq 2500. To normalize quantification of the TCRbeta repertoire, the TCR libraries were built with molecular barcoding that relied on unique molecular identifiers. TCRdb trimmed the raw reads at Q25, called clones with MiXCR and kept productive beta chains. Merged by CDR3 protein, the rows form single entries marked with the most common genes and DNA. The sample contains 300,000 or so distinct CDR3 sequences, nearly 10% of them found a single time. Together, the top ten hold 10% of the sample. This specimen consisted of PBMCs from the stem cell graft donor, obtained from the stem cell graft. These receptor sequences come from a human donor who donated a stem cell graft to a child with SCID.

The genes are TRBV2 and TRBJ1-5; 9 positions agree with TRBD1. Germline V lookup: CDR1 SNHLY, CDR2 FYNNEI. Germline trimming cut 3 bases from V and 4 bases from J; bases unmatched to any gene: 4. CDR3 length: 15 amino acids. This CDR3 is CASSEGDRENQPQHF. CDR3 nucleotide sequence: TGTGCCAGCAGTGAGGGGGACAGGGAAAATCAGCCCCAGCATTTT.

This chain uses TRBV2 with TRBJ2-7; D unclear. Germline V gene sequence: CDR1 SNHLY, CDR2 FYNNEI. Deletions cut 8 bases from V and 0 bases from J, with 14 bases between. This CDR3 comprises 14 residues. The CDR3 is CASAQETTSYEQYF. Here the CDR3 DNA reads TGTGCCAGCGCTCAGGAAACAACCTCCTACGAGCAGTACTTC. The whole variable domain, remainder taken from reference TRBV2 and TRBJ2-7, is EPEVTQTPSHQVTQMGQEVILRCVPISNHLYFYWYRQILGQKVEFLVSFYNNEISEKSEIFDDQFSVERPDGSNFTLKIRSTKLEDSAMYFCASAQETTSYEQYFGPGTRLTVT.

This clonotype was counted between two and nine times. DNA of the CDR3: TGTGCCAGCAGCGCCCGTATCGGGACAGTAGAGAACACTGAAGCTTTCTTT. Protein sequence: CASSARIGTVENTEAFF. This chain connects TRBV7-3 to TRBJ1-1; 7 bases line up with TRBD1. The germline V gene encodes CDR1 SGHTA and CDR2 FQGTGA. V was pared by 5 bases and J by 1 base, with 13 bases of the junction left unmatched. The CDR3 runs 17 residues.

The gene calls are TRBV5-1 and TRBJ2-7; 11 positions agree with TRBD1. Germline V gives CDR1 SGHRS, CDR2 YFSETQ. Unmatched junction bases numbered 5, after V lost 4 bases and J lost 2 bases. This CDR3 is 15 amino acids long. The CDR3 protein is CASSGQGAEAYEQYF. The CDR3 DNA is TGCGCCAGCAGCGGACAGGGGGCAGAAGCCTACGAGCAGTACTTC.

This chain connects TRBV6-5 to TRBJ1-5, with TRBD1 identical over 11 bases. Germline V gives CDR1 MNHEY, CDR2 SVGAGI. The CDR3 is 18 amino acids. Germline trimming cut 1 base from V and 0 bases from J; bases unmatched to any gene: 5. CDR3 sequence: CASSYWTGGLGSNQPQHF. The CDR3 DNA reads as TGTGCCAGCAGTTACTGGACAGGGGGCTTGGGTAGCAATCAGCCCCAGCATTTT.

J is TRBJ2-1 and V is TRBV7-2; D may be TRBD2 (6 bases). The length of the CDR3 is 18 residues. Trimming cost V 0 bases and J 8 bases, with 23 bases left between them. Germline CDR1 is SGHTA and CDR2 is FQGNSA. The CDR3 here is CASSLAAGLDPARDEQFF. CDR3 in DNA: TGTGCCAGCAGCTTAGCCGCGGGGCTGGACCCAGCTAGGGATGAGCAGTTCTTC.

This clonotype has at least ten counts. This chain links TRBV12-3 or TRBV12-4 with TRBJ2-1, with unresolved D. The CDR3 runs 11 residues. V was clipped by 4 bases and J by 7 bases, with 5 bases between them. CDR3 sequence (DNA): TGTGCCAGCAGTTCCTGGAATGAGCAGTTCTTC. The encoded protein is CASSSWNEQFF.

This chain joins TRBV4-2 and TRBJ2-5, with D perhaps matching TRBD1 or TRBD2 (5 bases each). The V end lost 3 bases, the J end lost 2 bases, and 16 bases lay between the germline ends. The CDR3 covers 16 residues. CDR1 is LGHNA and CDR2 is YNFKEQ in the germline V gene. The CDR3 nucleotides read TGTGCCAGCAGCCAGGCCCCCGGGACGGTTCAAGAGACCCAGTACTTC. Its translation is CASSQAPGTVQETQYF.

The chain employs TRBV6-1 and TRBJ2-5; tentatively, D is TRBD2 (6 bases). CDR3 length: 14 residues. Germline CDR1 reads MNHNS; CDR2 reads SASEGT. The V end was cut by 5 bases, the J end by 3 bases, with 13 bases between. CDR3 loop: CASSPTGGEETQYF. The CDR3 DNA is TGTGCCAGCAGTCCAACCGGAGGGGAAGAGACCCAGTACTTC.

This sequence joins TRBV7-9 and TRBJ1-3, with TRBD1 as a possible D gene (6 bases). V lost 1 base and J lost 16, with 14 bases in between. Germline CDR1 SEHNR, CDR2 FQNEAQ (reference sequence). The CDR3 covers 12 residues. The CDR3 loop is CASSLEMTGLYF. The CDR3 nucleotides read TGTGCCAGCAGCTTAGAGATGACAGGACTGTATTTT.

This chain links TRBV6-1 with TRBJ1-4; TRBD1 aligns across 9 bases. J gave up 5 bases and V 8 bases, and 6 bases lay outside the gene matches. Germline values: CDR1 MNHNS, CDR2 SASEGT. The CDR3 contains 14 residues. The CDR3: CASVGQGSNEKLFF. CDR3 sequence (DNA): TGTGCCAGCGTAGGACAGGGGTCAAATGAAAAACTGTTTTTT.

The CDR3 loop reads CASSSREGVRETQYF. CDR3 DNA sequence: TGTGCCAGCAGTTCCAGGGAAGGGGTCAGAGAGACCCAGTACTTC. This sequence joins TRBV27 and TRBJ2-5; TRBD1 is a possible D gene (5 bases). Germline lookup yields CDR1 MNHEY and CDR2 SMNVEV (reference sequence). Trimming took off 4 bases at V and 4 bases at J, with 16 bases between the two ends. The CDR3 contains 15 residues.

This chain connects TRBV6-1 to TRBJ1-2, with D tentatively TRBD1 (6 bases). This CDR3 is 14 amino acids long. Trimming took 3 bases from V and 7 from J, leaving 15 bases between them. Looked up from germline, CDR1 is MNHNS and CDR2 is SASEGT. CDR3 protein: CASSEPGAGGGYTF. The DNA for the CDR3 is TGTGCCAGCAGTGAGCCGGGGGCCGGGGGTGGCTACACCTTC.

In this sample, this clonotype turned up a few times. The rearrangement joins TRBV20-1 to TRBJ1-5; D is possibly TRBD1 (5 bases). Per the germline V gene, CDR1 is DFQATT and CDR2 is SNEGSKA (reference sequence). This CDR3 has 13 residues. The V gene lost 3 bases and the J gene lost 4 bases, with 10 bases spanning the gap. CDR3 sequence: CSASYGANQPQHF. The CDR3 DNA is TGCAGTGCTAGTTATGGGGCAAATCAGCCCCAGCATTTT.

This clonotype was detected many times. This chain links TRBV7-9 with TRBJ2-1; D remains ambiguous. Trimming shortened V by 5 bases and J by 4 bases, and 12 bases separated the two germline ends. Germline CDR1 and CDR2: SEHNR and FQNEAQ (reference sequence). The CDR3 has 14 amino acids. The CDR3, as DNA: TGTGCCAGCAGCGGAGAGGCACAGTACAATGAGCAGTTCTTC. Encoded protein: CASSGEAQYNEQFF.

This clonotype was counted only a few times. The gene calls are TRBV7-9 and TRBJ1-1; no clear D gene. The germline V gene has CDR1 SEHNR and CDR2 FQNEAQ (reference sequence). V was clipped by 1 base and J by 3 bases, with 9 bases between them. The CDR3 is made up of 14 amino acids. CDR3: CASSLDGMYTEAFF. In DNA form, the CDR3 reads TGTGCCAGCAGCTTAGATGGGATGTACACTGAAGCTTTCTTT.

The sample holds many counts of this clonotype. The chain combines TRBV20-1 with TRBJ1-5, with a tentative D call TRBD1 (5 bases). Germline CDR1 is DFQATT and CDR2 is SNEGSKA (reference sequence). The CDR3 contains 15 residues. Trimming took off 7 bases at V and 0 bases at J, with 16 bases between the two ends. CDR3 sequence reads: CSGRGGTDSNQPQHF. For the CDR3, the DNA is TGCAGTGGGAGGGGTGGGACCGATAGCAATCAGCCCCAGCATTTT.

The chain recombines TRBV7-3 with TRBJ2-3; 8 positions match TRBD1. Germline CDR1 and CDR2: SGHTA and FQGTGA. V was clipped by 5 bases and J by 1 base; unmatched bases: 5. The CDR3 sequence is 15 residues long. The DNA of the CDR3 is TGTGCCAGCAGCCCAAGACAGGGGCGCACAGATACGCAGTATTTT. It codes for CASSPRQGRTDTQYF.

The gene calls are TRBV25-1 and TRBJ1-2, with D hard to call. V was clipped by 4 bases and J by 2 bases, with 5 bases between them. CDR1 and CDR2 from the germline V gene are MGHDK and SYGVNS. CDR3 length equals 12 residues. CDR3: CASSAQNYGYTF. DNA for the CDR3: TGTGCCAGCAGTGCACAGAACTATGGCTACACCTTC.

DNA for the CDR3: TGTGCCATCAGTGAGATCATAAACACCGGGGAGCTGTTTTTT. This sequence encodes CAISEIINTGELFF. The chain joins TRBV10-3 to TRBJ2-2, with unresolved D. V lost 2 bases to trimming and J lost 2 bases, with 6 bases between them. The CDR3 is made up of 14 amino acids. From germline, CDR1 is ENHRY and CDR2 SYGVKD.

This clonotype was counted only a few times. V usage is TRBV12-3 or TRBV12-4 and J usage is TRBJ1-6; 9 bases are shared with TRBD1. The junction had 5 bases not matched to a gene; V was cut back by 7 bases and J by 7 bases. The CDR3 loop spans 14 amino acids. CDR3 bases: TGTGCCAGCACCCCAGGACAGGGGAATTCACCCCTCCACTTT. It is translated as CASTPGQGNSPLHF.

The chain combines TRBV6-1 with TRBJ2-5, with a weak D call TRBD1 (6 bases). The length of the CDR3 is 16 residues. In germline, CDR1 is MNHNS, CDR2 SASEGT. Trimming took 0 bases from V and 4 from J, leaving 15 bases between them. The CDR3 reads CASSEAASSGAETQYF. CDR3 DNA sequence: TGTGCCAGCAGTGAAGCCGCCTCTTCAGGGGCAGAGACCCAGTACTTC.

This clonotype was counted ten times or more. The V call is TRBV5-1, the J call TRBJ1-6; weak D call: TRBD1 (6 bases). The CDR3 covers 14 residues. V shed 4 bases and J shed 14 bases, with 19 bases lying between them. Germline CDR1 reads SGHRS; CDR2 reads YFSETQ. CDR3 residues: CASSEGQPQGSLHF. The CDR3 coding sequence is TGCGCCAGCAGCGAAGGACAGCCCCAAGGATCCCTCCACTTT.